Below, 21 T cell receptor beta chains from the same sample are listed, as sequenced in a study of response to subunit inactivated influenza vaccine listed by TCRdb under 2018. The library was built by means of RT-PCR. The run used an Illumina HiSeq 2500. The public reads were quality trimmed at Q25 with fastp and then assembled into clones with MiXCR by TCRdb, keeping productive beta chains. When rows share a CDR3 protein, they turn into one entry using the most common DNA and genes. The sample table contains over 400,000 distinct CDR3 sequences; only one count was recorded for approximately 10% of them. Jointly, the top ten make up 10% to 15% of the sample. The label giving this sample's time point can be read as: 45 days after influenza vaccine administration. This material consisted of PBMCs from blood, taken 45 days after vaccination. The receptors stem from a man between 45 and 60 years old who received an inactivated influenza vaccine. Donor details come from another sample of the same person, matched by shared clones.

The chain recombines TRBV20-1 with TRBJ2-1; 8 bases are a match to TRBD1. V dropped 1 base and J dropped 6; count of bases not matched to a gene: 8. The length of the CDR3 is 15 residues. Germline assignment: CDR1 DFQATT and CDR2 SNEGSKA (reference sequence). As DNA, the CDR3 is TGCAGTGCTAGAGCTGGGACAGGATCGCGCAATGAGCAGTTCTTC. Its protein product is CSARAGTGSRNEQFF.

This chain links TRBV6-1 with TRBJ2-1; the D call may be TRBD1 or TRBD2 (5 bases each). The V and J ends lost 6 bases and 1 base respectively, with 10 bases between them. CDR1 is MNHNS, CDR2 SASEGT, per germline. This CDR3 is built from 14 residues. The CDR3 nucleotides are TGTGCCAGCAGAGACTGGGGGTCCTACAATGAGCAGTTCTTC. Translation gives CASRDWGSYNEQFF.

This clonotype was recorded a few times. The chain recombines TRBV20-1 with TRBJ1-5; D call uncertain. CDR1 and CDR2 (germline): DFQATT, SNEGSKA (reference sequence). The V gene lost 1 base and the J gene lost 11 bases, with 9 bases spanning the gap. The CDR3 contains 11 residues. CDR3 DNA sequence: TGCAGTGCTAGAGGGGCGCAGGCCCAGCATTTT. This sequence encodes CSARGAQAQHF.

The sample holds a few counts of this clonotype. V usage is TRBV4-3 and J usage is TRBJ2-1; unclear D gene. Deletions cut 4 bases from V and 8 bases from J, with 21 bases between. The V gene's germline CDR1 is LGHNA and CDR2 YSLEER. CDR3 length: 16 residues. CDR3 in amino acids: CASSPSWVAFKDEQFF. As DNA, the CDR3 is TGCGCCAGCAGCCCCTCCTGGGTAGCTTTTAAAGATGAGCAGTTCTTC.

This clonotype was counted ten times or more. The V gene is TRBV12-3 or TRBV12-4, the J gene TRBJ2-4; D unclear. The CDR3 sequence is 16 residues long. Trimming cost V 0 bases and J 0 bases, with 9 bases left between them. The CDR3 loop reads CASSLAWDLAKNIQYF. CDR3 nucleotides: TGTGCCAGCAGTTTAGCCTGGGATCTAGCCAAAAACATTCAGTACTTC.

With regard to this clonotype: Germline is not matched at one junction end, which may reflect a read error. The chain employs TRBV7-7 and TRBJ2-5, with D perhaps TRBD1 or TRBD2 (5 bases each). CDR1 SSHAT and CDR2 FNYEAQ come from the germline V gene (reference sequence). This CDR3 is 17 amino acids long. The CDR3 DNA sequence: TGTGCTAGCAGCTCCACACCAGGGTGGGAGATCCAAGAGACCCAGTACTTC. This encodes CASSSTPGWEIQETQYF. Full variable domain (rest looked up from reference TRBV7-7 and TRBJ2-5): GAGVSQSPRYKVTKRGQDVTLRCDPISSHATLYWYQQALGQGPEFLTYFNYEAQPDKSGLPSDRFSAERPEGSISTLTIQRTEQRDSAMYRCASSSTPGWEIQETQYFGPGTRLLVL.

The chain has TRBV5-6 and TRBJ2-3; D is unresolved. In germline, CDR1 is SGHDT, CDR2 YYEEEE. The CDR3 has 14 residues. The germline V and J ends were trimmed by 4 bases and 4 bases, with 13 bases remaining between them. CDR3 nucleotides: TGTGCCAGCAGCCCCTGGATTTTACCAGATACGCAGTATTTT. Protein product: CASSPWILPDTQYF.

CDR3 loop: CASSQATSGQYEQYF. CDR3 nucleotides: TGTGCCAGCAGCCAAGCCACTAGCGGACAATACGAGCAGTACTTC. This chain uses TRBV4-2 with TRBJ2-7, with 8 bases fitting TRBD2. V lost 1 base to trimming and J lost 4 bases; unmatched junction nucleotides: 6. Germline CDR1 reads LGHNA; CDR2 reads YNFKEQ. The CDR3 consists of 15 residues.

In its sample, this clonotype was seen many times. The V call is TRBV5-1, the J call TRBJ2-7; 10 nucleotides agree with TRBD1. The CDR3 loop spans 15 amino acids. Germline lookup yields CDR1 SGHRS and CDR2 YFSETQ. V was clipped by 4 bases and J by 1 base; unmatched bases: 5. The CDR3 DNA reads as TGCGCCAGCAGCATAGGACAGGGGGAGTCCTACGAGCAGTACTTC. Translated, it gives CASSIGQGESYEQYF.

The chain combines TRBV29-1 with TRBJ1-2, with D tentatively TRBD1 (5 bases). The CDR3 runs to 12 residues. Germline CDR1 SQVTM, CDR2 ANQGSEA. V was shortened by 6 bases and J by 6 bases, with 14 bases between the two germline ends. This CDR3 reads CSVSTESNGYTF. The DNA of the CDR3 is TGCAGCGTCTCGACAGAATCGAATGGCTACACCTTC.

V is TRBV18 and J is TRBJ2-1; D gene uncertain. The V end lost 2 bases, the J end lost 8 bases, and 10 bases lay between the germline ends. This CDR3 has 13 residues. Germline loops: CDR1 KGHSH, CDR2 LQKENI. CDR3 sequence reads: CASSPSAGHEQFF. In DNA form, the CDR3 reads TGTGCCAGCTCACCATCGGCAGGACATGAGCAGTTCTTC.

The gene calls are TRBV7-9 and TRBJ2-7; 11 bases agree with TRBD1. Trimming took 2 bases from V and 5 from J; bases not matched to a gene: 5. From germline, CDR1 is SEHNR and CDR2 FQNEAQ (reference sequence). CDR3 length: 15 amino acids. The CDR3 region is CASSLPRTGGNEQYF. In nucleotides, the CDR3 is TGTGCCAGCAGCTTACCCCGGACAGGGGGCAACGAGCAGTACTTC.

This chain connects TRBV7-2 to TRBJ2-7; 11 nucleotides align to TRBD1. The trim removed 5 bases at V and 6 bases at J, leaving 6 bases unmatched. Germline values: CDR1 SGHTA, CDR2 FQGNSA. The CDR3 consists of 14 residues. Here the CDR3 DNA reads TGTGCCAGCAGCATCGGACAGGGGGCGGGCGAGCAGTACTTC. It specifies CASSIGQGAGEQYF.

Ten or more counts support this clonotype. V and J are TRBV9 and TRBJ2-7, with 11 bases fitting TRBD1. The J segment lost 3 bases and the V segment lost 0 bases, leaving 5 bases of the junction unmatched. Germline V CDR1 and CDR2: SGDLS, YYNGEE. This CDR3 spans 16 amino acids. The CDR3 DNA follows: TGTGCCAGCAGCGTAGCAGGGACAGGGGGTATCTACGAGCAGTACTTC. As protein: CASSVAGTGGIYEQYF.

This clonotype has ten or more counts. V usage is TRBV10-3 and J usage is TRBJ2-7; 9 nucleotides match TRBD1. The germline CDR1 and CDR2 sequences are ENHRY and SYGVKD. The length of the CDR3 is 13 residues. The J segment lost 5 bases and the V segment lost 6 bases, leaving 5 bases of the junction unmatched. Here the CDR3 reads CAISWGQGNEQYF. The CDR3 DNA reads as TGTGCCATCAGCTGGGGACAGGGTAACGAGCAGTACTTC.

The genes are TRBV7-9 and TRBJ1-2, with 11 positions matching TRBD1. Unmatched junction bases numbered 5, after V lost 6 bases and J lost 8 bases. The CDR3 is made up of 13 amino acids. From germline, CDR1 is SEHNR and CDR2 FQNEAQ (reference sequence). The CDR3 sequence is CASRDRGREGYTF. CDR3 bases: TGTGCCAGCAGGGACAGGGGGCGCGAGGGCTACACCTTC.

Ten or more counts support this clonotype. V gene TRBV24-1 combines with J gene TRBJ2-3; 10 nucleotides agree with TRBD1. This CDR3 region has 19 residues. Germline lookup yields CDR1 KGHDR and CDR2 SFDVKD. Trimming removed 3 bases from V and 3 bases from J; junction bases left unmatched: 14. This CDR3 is CATSDGTGDVGKRTDTQYF. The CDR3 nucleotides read TGTGCCACCAGTGATGGGACAGGGGATGTCGGAAAACGTACAGATACGCAGTATTTT.

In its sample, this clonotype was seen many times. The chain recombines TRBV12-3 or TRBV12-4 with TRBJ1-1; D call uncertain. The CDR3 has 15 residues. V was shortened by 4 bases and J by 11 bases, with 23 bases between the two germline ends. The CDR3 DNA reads TGTGCCAGCAGTTCCAGAGACCATCCCCCCCTGTTCGCTTTCTTT. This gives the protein CASSSRDHPPLFAFF.

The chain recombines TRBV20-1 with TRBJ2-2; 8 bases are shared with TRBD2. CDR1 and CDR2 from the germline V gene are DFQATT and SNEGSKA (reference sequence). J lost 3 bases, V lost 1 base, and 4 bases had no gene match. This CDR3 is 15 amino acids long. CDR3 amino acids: CSARVREGYTGELFF. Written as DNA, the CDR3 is TGCAGTGCTAGAGTACGGGAGGGTTACACCGGGGAGCTGTTTTTT.

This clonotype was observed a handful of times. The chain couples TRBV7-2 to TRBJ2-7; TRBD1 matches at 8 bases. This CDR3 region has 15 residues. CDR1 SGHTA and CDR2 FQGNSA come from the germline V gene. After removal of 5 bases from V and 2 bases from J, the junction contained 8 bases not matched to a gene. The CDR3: CASSTSTGVPYEQYF. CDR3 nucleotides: TGTGCCAGCAGCACTTCGACAGGGGTCCCCTACGAGCAGTACTTC. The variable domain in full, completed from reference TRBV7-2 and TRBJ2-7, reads GAGVSQSPSNKVTEKGKDVELRCDPISGHTALYWYRQSLGQGLEFLIYFQGNSAPDKSGLPSDRFSAERTGGSVSTLTIQRTQQEDSAVYLCASSTSTGVPYEQYFGPGTRLTVT.

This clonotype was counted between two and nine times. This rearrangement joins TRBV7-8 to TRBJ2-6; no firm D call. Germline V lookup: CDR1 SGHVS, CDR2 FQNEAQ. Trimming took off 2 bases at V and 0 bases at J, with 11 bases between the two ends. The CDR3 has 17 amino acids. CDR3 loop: CASSLIKGLSGANVLTF. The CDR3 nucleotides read TGTGCCAGCAGCTTAATAAAGGGTCTCTCTGGGGCCAACGTCCTGACTTTC.